This T cell receptor (beta chain) stems from a study of blood T cells in healthy people across ages. CDR3 length: 14 amino acids. The germline V gene encodes CDR1 SQVTM and CDR2 ANQGSEA. V was trimmed by 3 bases and J by 3 bases, leaving 14 bases between them. Overall study results and limits: Possibly confounding the expanded clonotype changes was the fact that donor CMV status was unknown. When one million T cells were used, diversity estimates were thought to be underestimates.

Combining a sample-barcoded 5' primer with a J-beta primer mix, a second PCR ran for roughly 7 to 12 cycles. TCRdb re-called the 5' RACE reads through MiXCR, storing one row per CDR3 protein. Of fewer than 1 million distinct CDR3 sequences listed, 40% to 50% are singletons. Worth noting for this clonotype: Its target is unknown.

Each sample had at least 7 million PBMCs isolated. Sequencing was performed on blood. V gene TRBV29-1 combines with J gene TRBJ1-1; tentative D call: TRBD1 (6 bases). The source of this sequence is a man between 60 and 75 years old in good health. CDR3: CSVEETGFDTEAFF. CDR3 in DNA: TGCAGCGTTGAGGAGACAGGATTCGACACTGAAGCTTTCTTT.